These 9 T cell receptor beta chains came from one sample sequenced in a study of radiotherapy plus CTLA-4 blockade in lung cancer. Profiled with immunoSEQ multiplex PCR; TCRdb holds only in-frame clones, not every one. The sample shows 81,000 or so clones, around 81% of them seen only once. The specimen comprised peripheral blood, sampled from a patient treated with radiotherapy plus ipilimumab. These receptor sequences come from a human donor with non-small cell lung cancer that progressed on radiotherapy plus ipilimumab.

The V gene is TRBV5-1, the J gene TRBJ2-1; D gene unclear. V was pared by 0 bases and J by 9 bases, with 10 bases between. This CDR3 is 13 amino acids long. Germline values: CDR1 SGHRS, CDR2 YFSETQ. The DNA for the CDR3 is TGCGCCAGCAGCTTGGCCGGGTTGTCTGAGCAGTTCTTC. Translation: CASSLAGLSEQFF.

The chain couples TRBV21-1 to TRBJ2-1; the table's D call, TRBD1, was not checked against the DNA. TRBV21-1 is a pseudogene. The CDR3 totals 15 residues. DNA for the CDR3: TGTGCCAGCAGCGCGGACAGGGGGTACGGGGATGAGCAGTTCTTC. Protein sequence: CASSADRGYGDEQFF.

This chain links TRBV7-3 with TRBJ2-5; 11 bases are shared with TRBD2. Germline lookup yields CDR1 SGHTA and CDR2 FQGTGA. V lost 6 bases, J lost 4 bases, and 7 bases stayed unmatched. The CDR3 length is 15 residues. CDR3 sequence: CASRLTGLAGETQYF. The CDR3, as DNA: TGTGCCAGCAGACTAACAGGACTAGCGGGAGAGACCCAGTACTTC.

The chain has TRBV19 and TRBJ1-4; 7 nucleotides match TRBD1. V was clipped by 4 bases and J by 3 bases; unmatched bases: 14. CDR1 LNHDA and CDR2 SQIVND come from the germline V gene (reference sequence). The CDR3 is made up of 18 amino acids. CDR3 DNA sequence: TGTGCCAGTAGTAGAATCCGCAGGGACAGTACGGCTAATGAAAAACTGTTTTTT. Protein: CASSRIRRDSTANEKLFF. The entire variable domain, with the rest obtained from reference TRBV19 and TRBJ1-4, is as follows: DGGITQSPKYLFRKEGQNVTLSCEQNLNHDAMYWYRQDPGQGLRLIYYSQIVNDFQKGDIAEGYSVSREKKESFPLTVTSAQKNPTAFYLCASSRIRRDSTANEKLFFGSGTQLSVL.

This clone came up a few times. The genes are TRBV19 and TRBJ1-1; 8 bases are a match to TRBD1. V lost 6 bases, J lost 1 base, and 4 bases stayed unmatched. The CDR3 covers 14 residues. Germline V gene lookup returns CDR1 LNHDA and CDR2 SQIVND (reference sequence). The DNA for the CDR3 is TGTGCCAGTAGCGACAGGGGACCGAACACTGAAGCTTTCTTT. Protein sequence: CASSDRGPNTEAFF.

V and J are TRBV7-2 and TRBJ2-3; 9 bases are shared with TRBD2. The CDR3 totals 14 residues. J was trimmed by 1 base and V by 8 bases; bases with no gene match: 4. CDR1 and CDR2 (germline): SGHTA, FQGNSA. Written as DNA, the CDR3 is TGTGCCAGCTCCCGACTAGCGGGCACAGATACGCAGTATTTT. Translation gives CASSRLAGTDTQYF. Looking up the rest from reference TRBV7-2 and TRBJ2-3 gives the full variable domain: GAGVSQSPSNKVTEKGKDVELRCDPISGHTALYWYRQSLGQGLEFLIYFQGNSAPDKSGLPSDRFSAERTGGSVSTLTIQRTQQEDSAVYLCASSRLAGTDTQYFGPGTRLTVL.

This chain uses TRBV28 with TRBJ2-7; D possibly matches TRBD1 or TRBD2 (6 bases each). Trimming pared 2 bases from V and 9 bases from J, leaving 23 bases between. Germline V lookup: CDR1 MDHEN, CDR2 SYDVKM. CDR3 length equals 16 residues. The CDR3 DNA sequence: TGTGCCAGCAGTTTAGGGTATACGGGGGCAGGGGACGTGCAGTACTTC. Protein sequence: CASSLGYTGAGDVQYF.

This chain uses TRBV7-9 with TRBJ1-1, with a possible D match to TRBD1 (5 bases). V was clipped by 0 bases and J by 5 bases, with 13 bases between them. The germline CDR1 and CDR2 sequences are SEHNR and FQNEAQ (reference sequence). The CDR3 runs to 15 residues. As DNA, the CDR3 is TGTGCCAGCAGCTTAGCGGGGGGGAGTCGAACTGAAGCTTTCTTT. It specifies CASSLAGGSRTEAFF. Based on the CDR3 plus reference TRBV7-9 and TRBJ1-1, the full variable domain is DTGVSQNPRHKITKRGQNVTFRCDPISEHNRLYWYRQTLGQGPEFLTYFQNEAQLEKSRLLSDRFSAERPKGSFSTLEIQRTEQGDSAMYLCASSLAGGSRTEAFFGQGTRLTVV.

V and J are TRBV5-6 and TRBJ2-7; D is ambiguous. V lost 3 bases to trimming and J lost 1 base, with 8 bases between them. This CDR3 has 13 amino acids. CDR1 is SGHDT, CDR2 YYEEEE, per germline. In DNA form, the CDR3 reads TGTGCCAGCAGCTACCGGAGTTCCTACGAGCAGTACTTC. It is translated as CASSYRSSYEQYF.